Each of the 27 T cell receptor beta chains below was sequenced from the same sample in a study of spatial heterogeneity in lung cancer. MiXCR was run by TCRdb on the 5' RACE reads, yielding one entry per CDR3 protein. The data contain fewer than 55,000 distinct CDR3 sequences, roughly 7.4% of them singletons. Documented time point: blood at routine non-recurrence follow-up after resection. Unsorted whole RNA samples from tumor, nontumor lung or frozen PBMC were sequenced. Sequenced material: PBMCs, taken at follow-up. The receptor set was obtained from a female donor with early-stage non-small cell lung cancer.

About this clonotype: This may be a read error: a much more frequent sequence differs by one nucleotide. The chain joins TRBV5-1 to TRBJ2-7, with D perhaps assigned TRBD1 or TRBD2 (5 bases each). This CDR3 is 14 amino acids long. Germline values: CDR1 SGHRS, CDR2 YFSETQ. Between the trimmed V and J ends, which lost 4 bases and 2 bases, there was a span of 13 bases. The CDR3 region has the DNA TGCGCCAGCAGCCCCGGGGCAGTAGCCTACGAGCAGTACTTC. It yields the protein CASSPGAVAYEQYF.

This clonotype came up many times. This chain connects TRBV7-9 to TRBJ2-1, with 8 positions matching TRBD2. V shed 0 bases, J shed 9 bases, and the junction held 1 base outside the gene matches. Germline V lookup: CDR1 SEHNR, CDR2 FQNEAQ (reference sequence). This CDR3 region has 13 residues. Here the CDR3 reads CASSLAGTSEQFF. The CDR3 nucleotides are TGTGCCAGCAGCTTAGCCGGGACTAGTGAGCAGTTCTTC. The whole variable domain, remainder taken from reference TRBV7-9 and TRBJ2-1, is DTGVSQNPRHKITKRGQNVTFRCDPISEHNRLYWYRQTLGQGPEFLTYFQNEAQLEKSRLLSDRFSAERPKGSFSTLEIQRTEQGDSAMYLCASSLAGTSEQFFGPGTRLTVL.

This clonotype appeared many times. This rearrangement joins TRBV15 to TRBJ1-1; D is undetermined. Trimming left V 6 bases short and J 10 bases short, with 15 bases between. The germline V gene encodes CDR1 LNHNV and CDR2 YYDKDF (reference sequence). This CDR3 is built from 12 residues. The chain's CDR3 is CATSIPNKRAFF. The CDR3 DNA reads TGTGCCACCAGTATCCCCAATAAGCGAGCTTTCTTT.

This clonotype was observed at least ten times. The chain couples TRBV6-6 to TRBJ2-2, with no clear D. The CDR3 has 11 amino acids. Trimming shortened V by 6 bases and J by 4 bases, and 3 bases separated the two germline ends. Germline V gene lookup returns CDR1 MNHNY and CDR2 SVGAGI (reference sequence). For the CDR3, the DNA is TGTGCCAGCAGAGGCACCGGGGAGCTGTTTTTT. Protein sequence: CASRGTGELFF.

In its sample, this clonotype was seen many times. One junction end does not reproduce the germline sequence, and a read error may be involved. The rearrangement links TRBV2 to TRBJ1-2; D not certain. CDR1 is SNHLY and CDR2 is FYNNEI in the germline V gene. This CDR3 contains 11 residues. CDR3 DNA: TGTGCCAGCAGCGAAGGATATGGCTACACCTTC. Translated, it gives CASSEGYGYTF.

This clonotype was found a few times. The chain has TRBV7-7 and TRBJ2-1; D perhaps matches TRBD1 (6 bases). Germline V gene sequence: CDR1 SSHAT, CDR2 FNYEAQ (reference sequence). This CDR3 contains 16 residues. Trimming took off 2 bases at V and 6 bases at J, with 17 bases between the two ends. CDR3 nucleotide sequence: TGTGCCAGCAGCTTAAGTCATGGGGGCCCTCTCAATGAGCAGTTCTTC. Amino acid sequence: CASSLSHGGPLNEQFF. The full variable domain, in which reference TRBV7-7 and TRBJ2-1 provide the parts outside the CDR3, is GAGVSQSPRYKVTKRGQDVTLRCDPISSHATLYWYQQALGQGPEFLTYFNYEAQPDKSGLPSDRFSAERPEGSISTLTIQRTEQRDSAMYRCASSLSHGGPLNEQFFGPGTRLTVL.

This clonotype was observed many times. J is TRBJ1-2 and V is TRBV6-5; TRBD1 is a possible D gene (5 bases). The CDR3 covers 14 residues. The ends were cut back, 2 bases at V and 4 bases at J, with 11 bases in the middle. Germline assignment: CDR1 MNHEY and CDR2 SVGAGI. The CDR3 sequence is CASSYGGQPYGYTF. The CDR3 coding sequence is TGTGCCAGCAGTTACGGAGGACAACCCTATGGCTACACCTTC.

This clonotype was detected ten times or more. The chain carries TRBV2 and TRBJ2-4; D not certain. The CDR3 spans 15 residues. The V and J ends lost 7 bases and 1 base respectively, with 14 bases between them. CDR1 is SNHLY, CDR2 FYNNEI, per germline. The CDR3 coding sequence is TGTGCCAGCACCCCGACGTGGTTGGCCAAAAACATTCAGTACTTC. Translation: CASTPTWLAKNIQYF.

The V gene is TRBV4-2, the J gene TRBJ2-2; 12 nucleotides align to TRBD2. Trimming removed 0 bases from V and 1 base from J; junction bases left unmatched: 12. The CDR3 loop spans 21 amino acids. CDR1 and CDR2 (germline): LGHNA, YNFKEQ. The CDR3 DNA follows: TGTGCCAGCAGCCAAGAGAGCGGGAGGTTGGGACTAGCGGGGAACACCGGGGAGCTGTTTTTT. Protein: CASSQESGRLGLAGNTGELFF.

This chain joins TRBV7-2 and TRBJ2-1; 10 bases map to TRBD2. The CDR3 has 15 amino acids. V was clipped by 1 base and J by 6 bases; unmatched bases: 3. Looked up from germline, CDR1 is SGHTA and CDR2 is FQGNSA. The CDR3 sequence: CASSLEGLAANEQFF. Here the CDR3 DNA reads TGTGCCAGCAGCTTAGAAGGACTAGCGGCCAATGAGCAGTTCTTC.

This clonotype was detected many times. V usage is TRBV20-1 and J usage is TRBJ1-2; the match to TRBD1 covers 10 bases. V lost 6 bases and J lost 4; bases outside the gene matches: 8. Germline-derived CDR1 and CDR2 are DFQATT and SNEGSKA (reference sequence). This CDR3 is 14 amino acids long. CDR3 residues: CSAMDRGITYGYTF. The CDR3 DNA reads as TGCAGTGCAATGGACAGGGGGATCACCTATGGCTACACCTTC.

This clonotype was counted at least ten times. The V gene is TRBV7-2, the J gene TRBJ1-1; no clear D. The CDR3 is 13 residues long. Germline V gene sequence: CDR1 SGHTA, CDR2 FQGNSA. Trimming took off 7 bases at V and 4 bases at J, with 13 bases between the two ends. The CDR3 loop reads CASNVDTLTEAFF. CDR3 DNA: TGTGCCAGCAATGTTGACACCCTCACTGAAGCTTTCTTT. Supplemented by reference TRBV7-2 and TRBJ1-1, the full variable domain reads GAGVSQSPSNKVTEKGKDVELRCDPISGHTALYWYRQSLGQGLEFLIYFQGNSAPDKSGLPSDRFSAERTGGSVSTLTIQRTQQEDSAVYLCASNVDTLTEAFFGQGTRLTVV.

This clonotype has at least ten counts. The V gene is TRBV29-1, the J gene TRBJ2-5; D unresolved. The CDR3 is made up of 11 amino acids. V shed 6 bases and J shed 3 bases, with 8 bases lying between them. Germline V gene sequence: CDR1 SQVTM, CDR2 ANQGSEA. CDR3 residues: CSVRPKETQYF. The DNA of the CDR3 is TGCAGCGTCCGGCCTAAAGAGACCCAGTACTTC.

This clonotype was picked up many times. The chain combines TRBV6-1 with TRBJ1-2; no reliable D call. CDR3 length: 12 residues. Germline CDR1 reads MNHNS; CDR2 reads SASEGT. Trimming took off 8 bases at V and 6 bases at J, with 13 bases between the two ends. The CDR3 region is CASRYLENGYTF. The CDR3 nucleotides are TGTGCCAGCCGTTATCTCGAAAATGGCTACACCTTC.

The chain is built from TRBV6-1 and TRBJ1-1; maybe TRBD1 (6 bases). V was trimmed by 10 bases and J by 1 base, leaving 13 bases between them. This CDR3 spans 13 amino acids. In germline, CDR1 is MNHNS, CDR2 SASEGT. The CDR3 sequence is CATDRRGNTEAFF. DNA for the CDR3: TGTGCCACCGACAGGCGAGGGAACACTGAAGCTTTCTTT.

The chain combines TRBV12-3 or TRBV12-4 with TRBJ2-5; weak D call: TRBD2 (6 bases). V was cut by 5 bases and J by 4 bases, with 8 bases left in between. The CDR3 has 12 residues. This chain's CDR3 is CASSLRGETQYF. As DNA, the CDR3 is TGTGCCAGCAGTCTGCGGGGAGAGACCCAGTACTTC.

This clonotype has a count of ten or more. The V and J genes are TRBV6-6 and TRBJ2-3, with TRBD2 matching over 11 bases. This CDR3 is 18 amino acids long. V shed 0 bases and J 1 base; nucleotides not matched to a gene: 6. In germline, CDR1 is MNHNY, CDR2 SVGAGI (reference sequence). Here the CDR3 reads CASSYSGPGLAGTDTQYF. The CDR3 DNA is TGTGCCAGCAGTTACTCGGGCCCGGGACTAGCGGGCACAGATACGCAGTATTTT.

This clonotype occurred many times. This sequence joins TRBV12-3 or TRBV12-4 and TRBJ2-3; 9 bases fit TRBD2. V was clipped by 0 bases and J by 4 bases; unmatched bases: 5. The CDR3 loop spans 16 amino acids. The CDR3 region is CASSLARGGAPDTQYF. DNA for the CDR3: TGTGCCAGCAGTTTAGCCCGCGGGGGGGCCCCAGATACGCAGTATTTT.

With respect to this clonotype: This may be a read error: a much more frequent sequence differs by one nucleotide. The J gene is TRBJ2-7, the V gene TRBV6-1; the match to TRBD1 covers 8 bases. The germline gives CDR1 MNHNS, CDR2 SASEGT. There are 15 residues in the CDR3. CDR3 sequence (DNA): TGTGCCAGCGGTGAACCGGGCAGGGGGCCGGGGGAGCAGTACTTC. Protein sequence: CASGEPGRGPGEQYF.

As to this clonotype: The conserved phenylalanine or tryptophan normally closing the CDR3 is absent here, so this likely arose from a read error. The J gene is TRBJ2-7, the V gene TRBV3-1, with D maybe TRBD2 (6 bases). The germline V gene has CDR1 LGHDT and CDR2 YNNKEL (reference sequence). V gave up 2 bases and J gave up 7 bases, with 9 bases separating them. The CDR3 has 12 amino acids. The chain's CDR3 is CASSQPGGEQYS. CDR3 in DNA: TGTGCCAGCAGCCAACCAGGAGGGGAGCAGTACTCC.

This clonotype was observed many times. This chain uses TRBV2 with TRBJ2-2; D is undetermined. Per the germline V gene, CDR1 is SNHLY and CDR2 is FYNNEI. This CDR3 comprises 11 residues. V lost 10 bases and J lost 6, with 9 bases in between. The CDR3 protein is CATRGSGELFF. The CDR3 nucleotides are TGTGCCACTCGTGGCTCCGGGGAGCTGTTTTTT.

This clonotype was seen at least ten times. J is TRBJ2-4 and V is TRBV24-1; D gene uncertain. Germline CDR1 reads KGHDR; CDR2 reads SFDVKD. The CDR3 is 14 residues long. Trimming stripped 4 bases from V and 2 bases from J, with 8 bases between. CDR3 sequence reads: CATSDRSPKNIQYF. The CDR3 DNA sequence: TGTGCCACCAGTGACAGAAGTCCCAAAAACATTCAGTACTTC.

In its sample, this clonotype was seen many times. The genes are TRBV3-1 and TRBJ2-2; maybe TRBD1 (6 bases). The germline V gene has CDR1 LGHDT and CDR2 YNNKEL (reference sequence). Trimming pared 1 base from V and 3 bases from J, leaving 9 bases between. This CDR3 contains 15 residues. The CDR3 coding sequence is TGTGCCAGCAGCCAAGTCCAGGGGTACACCGGGGAGCTGTTTTTT. This gives the protein CASSQVQGYTGELFF. The full variable domain, completed using reference TRBV3-1 and TRBJ2-2, is DTAVSQTPKYLVTQMGNDKSIKCEQNLGHDTMYWYKQDSKKFLKIMFSYNNKELIINETVPNRFSPKSPDKAHLNLHINSLELGDSAVYFCASSQVQGYTGELFFGEGSRLTVL.

This rearrangement joins TRBV7-2 to TRBJ2-5; no definite D call. V was trimmed by 3 bases and J by 5 bases, leaving 7 bases between them. Germline V lookup: CDR1 SGHTA, CDR2 FQGNSA. The CDR3 runs to 12 residues. In DNA form, the CDR3 reads TGTGCCAGCAGCTTCCGGCGGGAGACCCAGTACTTC. Amino acids: CASSFRRETQYF.

This clonotype was detected only a few times. The DNA for the CDR3 is TGTGCCACCCAGACAGGGGCCACGAACACTGAAGCTTTCTTT. Its protein product is CATQTGATNTEAFF. The rearrangement joins TRBV2 to TRBJ1-1; TRBD1 matches 8 bases. Trimming removed 10 bases from V and 1 base from J; junction bases left unmatched: 8. This CDR3 comprises 14 residues. CDR1 and CDR2 from the germline V gene are SNHLY and FYNNEI. Variable domain in full (rest from reference TRBV2 and TRBJ1-1): EPEVTQTPSHQVTQMGQEVILRCVPISNHLYFYWYRQILGQKVEFLVSFYNNEISEKSEIFDDQFSVERPDGSNFTLKIRSTKLEDSAMYFCATQTGATNTEAFFGQGTRLTVV.

This clonotype was observed a handful of times. The V and J genes are TRBV24-1 and TRBJ2-3; 8 nucleotides match TRBD1. The length of the CDR3 is 15 residues. The trim removed 5 bases at V and 0 bases at J, leaving 3 bases unmatched. CDR1 KGHDR and CDR2 SFDVKD come from the germline V gene. The CDR3 coding sequence is TGTGCCACCAGTGCCCGGGACAGGAGCACAGATACGCAGTATTTT. This translates into CATSARDRSTDTQYF.

This clonotype occurred many times. CDR3 region: CASSLGTTEAFF. For the CDR3, the DNA is TGTGCCAGCTCACTAGGAACCACTGAAGCTTTCTTT. V gene TRBV18 combines with J gene TRBJ1-1; D not certain. CDR3 length: 12 amino acids. V shed 4 bases and J shed 4 bases, with 7 bases lying between them. Germline loops: CDR1 KGHSH, CDR2 LQKENI.